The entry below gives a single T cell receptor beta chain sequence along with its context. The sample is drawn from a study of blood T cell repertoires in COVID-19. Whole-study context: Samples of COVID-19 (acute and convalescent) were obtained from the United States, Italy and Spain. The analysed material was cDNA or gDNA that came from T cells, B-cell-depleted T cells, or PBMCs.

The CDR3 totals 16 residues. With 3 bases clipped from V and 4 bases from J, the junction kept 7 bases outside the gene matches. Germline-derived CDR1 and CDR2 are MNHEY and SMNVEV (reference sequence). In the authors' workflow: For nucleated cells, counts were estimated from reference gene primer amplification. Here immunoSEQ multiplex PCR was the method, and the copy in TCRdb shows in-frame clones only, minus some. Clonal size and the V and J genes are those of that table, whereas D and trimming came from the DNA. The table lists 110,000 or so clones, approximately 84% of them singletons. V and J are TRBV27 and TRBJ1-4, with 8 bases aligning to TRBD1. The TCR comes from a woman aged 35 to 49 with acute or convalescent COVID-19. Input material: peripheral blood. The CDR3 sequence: CASSFIGQGGNEKLFF. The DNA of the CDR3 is TGTGCCAGCAGTTTTATAGGACAGGGAGGTAATGAAAAACTGTTTTTT.